This T cell receptor (beta chain) was observed in a study of T-cell reconstitution after alpha-beta-depleted transplantation in children. Points from the study as a whole: Newly produced T cells mostly accounted for T-cell counts and diversity one year post-transplant.

Details on this clonotype: Its cognate antigen is unknown.

The CDR3 runs to 13 residues. The V and J ends lost 9 bases and 0 bases respectively, with 9 bases between them. Germline values: CDR1 LNHNV, CDR2 YYDKDF (reference sequence). The library targeted TCRbeta and was prepared with unique molecular identifiers. TCRdb analysed the PCR reads with MiXCR anew, one entry per CDR3 protein. The repertoire holds 500,000 to 600,000 distinct CDR3 sequences, with roughly 30% as singletons. The sample consisted of PBMCs, taken before TCRalphabeta/CD19-depleted stem cell transplant. The chain couples TRBV15 to TRBJ2-1; D remains unclear. This sequence originates from a boy younger than two with Wiskott-Aldrich syndrome, due to receive a stem cell transplant. The CDR3 DNA sequence: TGTGCCACTGCACGACGCTCCTACAATGAGCAGTTCTTC. Translation gives CATARRSYNEQFF.